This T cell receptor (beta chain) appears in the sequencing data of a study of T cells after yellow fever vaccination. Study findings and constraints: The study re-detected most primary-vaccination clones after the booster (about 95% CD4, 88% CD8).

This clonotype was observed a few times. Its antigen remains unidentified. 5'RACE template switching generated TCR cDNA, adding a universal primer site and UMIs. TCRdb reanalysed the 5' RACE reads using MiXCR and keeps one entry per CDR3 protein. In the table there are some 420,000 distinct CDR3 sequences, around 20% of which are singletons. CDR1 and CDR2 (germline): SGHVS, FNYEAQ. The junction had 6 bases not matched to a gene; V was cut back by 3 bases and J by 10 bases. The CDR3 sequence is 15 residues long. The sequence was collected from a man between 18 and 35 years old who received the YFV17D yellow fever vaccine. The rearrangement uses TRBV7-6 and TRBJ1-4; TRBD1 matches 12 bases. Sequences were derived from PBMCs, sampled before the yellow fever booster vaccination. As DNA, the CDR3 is TGTGCCAGCAGCTTGGGACAGGGGGCCTCGGGAAAACTGTTTTTT. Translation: CASSLGQGASGKLFF.